This T cell receptor beta chain was documented in a study of T-cell memory formation after mild COVID-19. Study-wide results and caveats: Memory cells collected pre-infection included some clones that later responded, suggesting cross-reactive memory joined. Contracting clones from day 15 to 85 had balanced CD4/CD8; later expanders favoured CD4+. Clones that contracted clustered mainly in CM and EM if CD4+ and in EMRA if CD8+.

In its sample, this clonotype was seen a few times. Its antigen is as yet unknown. The germline V gene has CDR1 SGHVS and CDR2 FNYEAQ. V lost 0 bases, J lost 10 bases, and 15 bases lay in between. The CDR3 consists of 14 residues. Constant-segment primers served in 5'RACE that generated TCR alpha and TCR beta cDNA libraries bearing sample barcodes and UMIs. TCRdb re-analysed the 5' RACE reads in MiXCR, keeping a single row per CDR3 protein. The sample includes some 120,000 distinct CDR3 sequences, about 5.9% of them seen just once. The rearrangement links TRBV7-6 to TRBJ1-1, with no clear D. The TCR comes from an adult woman who had mild COVID-19 (a few samples of this study predate the infection). Cell type and time point are not known. Sequencing was performed on PBMCs or a T cell subset sorted from them (not recorded which). CDR3 DNA: TGTGCCAGCAGCTTAGCAGGGCTTGGCCAGAGAGCTTTCTTT. Encoded protein: CASSLAGLGQRAFF.